Below, 13 T cell receptor beta chains from the same sample are listed, as sequenced in a study of T cell repertoires in cytomegalovirus infection. TCRdb reprocessed the reads with MiXCR, giving one entry per CDR3 protein. Of roughly 720,000 distinct CDR3 sequences listed, under 40% are singletons. The sample comprised PBMCs. The receptors here all came from a human donor in good health (CMV status not recorded). Some clones in this sample may be carry-over from other donors' samples.

This clonotype has a handful of counts. The rearrangement uses TRBV28 and TRBJ1-4; 9 nucleotides match TRBD1. This CDR3 is 17 amino acids long. Trimming removed 4 bases from V and 0 bases from J; junction bases left unmatched: 6. Looked up from germline, CDR1 is MDHEN and CDR2 is SYDVKM. The CDR3 region is CASSSTGGTATNEKLFF. CDR3 in DNA: TGTGCCAGCAGTTCGACAGGGGGAACGGCAACTAATGAAAAACTGTTTTTT. Supplemented by reference TRBV28 and TRBJ1-4, the full variable domain reads DVKVTQSSRYLVKRTGEKVFLECVQDMDHENMFWYRQDPGLGLRLIYFSYDVKMKEKGDIPEGYSVSREKKERFSLILESASTNQTSMYLCASSSTGGTATNEKLFFGSGTQLSVL.

The table lists this clonotype with a few counts. This chain uses TRBV7-9 with TRBJ2-7; 7 bases agree with TRBD1. V lost 3 bases, J lost 2 bases, and 4 bases stayed unmatched. This CDR3 contains 14 residues. Germline V CDR1 and CDR2: SEHNR, FQNEAQ (reference sequence). The CDR3 sequence: CASSFLQGTYEQYF. The CDR3 DNA follows: TGTGCCAGCAGCTTCCTACAGGGGACCTACGAGCAGTACTTC. The full variable domain, rest sourced from reference TRBV7-9 and TRBJ2-7, is DTGVSQNPRHKITKRGQNVTFRCDPISEHNRLYWYRQTLGQGPEFLTYFQNEAQLEKSRLLSDRFSAERPKGSFSTLEIQRTEQGDSAMYLCASSFLQGTYEQYFGPGTRLTVT.

Worth noting for this clonotype: Here the CDR3 omits its conserved ending phenylalanine or tryptophan, so a read error is the likely source. The J gene is TRBJ1-6, the V gene TRBV5-8; the D gene is possibly TRBD1 (5 bases). The CDR3 sequence is 14 residues long. In germline, CDR1 is SGHTS, CDR2 YDEGEE. V lost 0 bases and J lost 4, with 5 bases in between. This chain's CDR3 is CASSLEGYNSPLHC. The CDR3 region has the DNA TGTGCCAGCAGCTTGGAGGGGTATAATTCACCCCTCCACTGT.

J is TRBJ2-2 and V is TRBV7-2; 11 nucleotides agree with TRBD1. CDR1 and CDR2 (germline): SGHTA, FQGNSA. The CDR3 is 16 residues long. V shed 5 bases, J shed 5 bases, and the junction held 7 bases outside the gene matches. DNA for the CDR3: TGTGCCAGCAGCGGGACTTGGGACAGGGGGACCGGGGAGCTGTTTTTT. This encodes CASSGTWDRGTGELFF.

A remark on this clonotype: At one end the junction does not follow the germline gene, possibly because of a read error. The chain links TRBV7-9 to TRBJ2-1; possible D gene TRBD1, 5 bases. The CDR3 sequence is 17 residues long. Germline CDR1 reads SEHNR; CDR2 reads FQNEAQ (reference sequence). CDR3 in amino acids: CASSLGGARTTYKEQFF. DNA of the CDR3: TGTGCCAGCAGCTTAGGTGGGGCCAGAACTACCTACAAGGAGCAGTTCTTC.

The rearrangement uses TRBV24-1 and TRBJ2-1, with 8 bases lining up with TRBD2. Germline CDR1 and CDR2: KGHDR and SFDVKD. This CDR3 comprises 15 residues. Germline trimming cut 7 bases from V and 7 bases from J; bases unmatched to any gene: 11. DNA for the CDR3: TGTGCCACCAGCTTACGGGGGGGTGGATCTAATGAGCAGTTCTTC. It is translated as CATSLRGGGSNEQFF.

The chain recombines TRBV27 with TRBJ1-6, with a possible D match to TRBD1 (5 bases). Germline values: CDR1 MNHEY, CDR2 SMNVEV (reference sequence). This CDR3 has 15 amino acids. V was trimmed by 8 bases and J by 6 bases, leaving 17 bases between them. CDR3 region: CASCTTRVANSPLHF. The CDR3 DNA reads as TGTGCCAGCTGTACGACCAGGGTAGCTAATTCACCCCTCCACTTT.

The V gene is TRBV7-6, the J gene TRBJ1-2; 8 bases match TRBD1. Germline V gene lookup returns CDR1 SGHVS and CDR2 FNYEAQ. V was clipped by 4 bases and J by 7 bases; unmatched bases: 5. The CDR3 loop spans 13 amino acids. In DNA, the CDR3 is TGTGCCAGCAGCTCAGCTGGACAGGGTGGCTACACCTTC. It codes for CASSSAGQGGYTF. Based on the CDR3 plus reference TRBV7-6 and TRBJ1-2, the full variable domain is GAGVSQSPRYKVTKRGQDVALRCDPISGHVSLYWYRQALGQGPEFLTYFNYEAQQDKSGLPNDRFSAERPEGSISTLTIQRTEQRDSAMYRCASSSAGQGGYTFGSGTRLTVV.

This clonotype was found many times. The chain recombines TRBV7-2 with TRBJ1-1, with a tentative D call TRBD1 (5 bases). Trimming left V 1 base short and J 3 bases short, with 6 bases between. The CDR3 totals 13 residues. Germline loops: CDR1 SGHTA, CDR2 FQGNSA. The chain's CDR3 is CASSLDRYTEAFF. The CDR3 DNA reads as TGTGCCAGCAGCTTAGACAGGTACACTGAAGCTTTCTTT. The whole variable domain, remainder taken from reference TRBV7-2 and TRBJ1-1, is GAGVSQSPSNKVTEKGKDVELRCDPISGHTALYWYRQSLGQGLEFLIYFQGNSAPDKSGLPSDRFSAERTGGSVSTLTIQRTQQEDSAVYLCASSLDRYTEAFFGQGTRLTVV.

This clonotype occurred once. At one end, the junction sequence differs from germline, possibly due to a read error. The chain employs TRBV12-3 or TRBV12-4 and TRBJ2-7, with 7 bases aligning to TRBD1. The CDR3 is 14 residues long. The CDR3 bases are TGTGCCAGCACCGAAGGAAGGGGGCGGTACGAGACGTCCTTC. Amino acid sequence: CASTEGRGRYETSF.

The rearrangement joins TRBV19 to TRBJ1-2; 7 bases match TRBD1. The CDR3 runs to 15 residues. V was pared by 3 bases and J by 6 bases, with 10 bases of the junction left unmatched. Per the germline V gene, CDR1 is LNHDA and CDR2 is SQIVND (reference sequence). Written as DNA, the CDR3 is TGTGCCAGTAGTATTTCGTTCGAGGGGGCGCATGGCTACACCTTC. Protein product: CASSISFEGAHGYTF. The variable domain in full, completed from reference TRBV19 and TRBJ1-2, reads DGGITQSPKYLFRKEGQNVTLSCEQNLNHDAMYWYRQDPGQGLRLIYYSQIVNDFQKGDIAEGYSVSREKKESFPLTVTSAQKNPTAFYLCASSISFEGAHGYTFGSGTRLTVV.

This clonotype was observed once. At one end the junction does not follow the germline gene, possibly because of a read error. The chain uses TRBV19 and TRBJ2-5; 10 nucleotides line up with TRBD2. There are 14 residues in the CDR3. In germline, CDR1 is LNHDA, CDR2 SQIVND (reference sequence). In nucleotides, the CDR3 is TGTGCCAGTAGTATACTAGCGGGAGTCGAGACCCCGTACTTC. As protein: CASSILAGVETPYF.

The chain joins TRBV18 to TRBJ2-7; D not certain. The CDR3 is 14 residues long. V lost 2 bases, J lost 5 bases, and 13 bases lay in between. Germline V gene lookup returns CDR1 KGHSH and CDR2 LQKENI. As DNA, the CDR3 is TGTGCCAGCTCACCAAATTTCGCAGCTCACGAGCAGTACTTC. Residues: CASSPNFAAHEQYF.